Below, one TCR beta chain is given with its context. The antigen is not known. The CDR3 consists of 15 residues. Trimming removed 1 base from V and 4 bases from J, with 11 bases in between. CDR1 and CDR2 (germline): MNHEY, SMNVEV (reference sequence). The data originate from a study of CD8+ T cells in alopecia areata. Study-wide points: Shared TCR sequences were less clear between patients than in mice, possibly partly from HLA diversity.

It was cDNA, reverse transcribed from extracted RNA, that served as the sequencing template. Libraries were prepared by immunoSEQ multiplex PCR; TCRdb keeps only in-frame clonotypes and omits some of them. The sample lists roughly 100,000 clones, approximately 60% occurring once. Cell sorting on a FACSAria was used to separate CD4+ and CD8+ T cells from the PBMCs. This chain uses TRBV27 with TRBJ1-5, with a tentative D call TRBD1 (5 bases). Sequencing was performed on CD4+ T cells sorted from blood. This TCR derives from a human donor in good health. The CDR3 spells CASSLYGAQNQPQHF. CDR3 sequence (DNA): TGTGCCAGCAGTTTATATGGGGCCCAAAATCAGCCCCAGCATTTT.